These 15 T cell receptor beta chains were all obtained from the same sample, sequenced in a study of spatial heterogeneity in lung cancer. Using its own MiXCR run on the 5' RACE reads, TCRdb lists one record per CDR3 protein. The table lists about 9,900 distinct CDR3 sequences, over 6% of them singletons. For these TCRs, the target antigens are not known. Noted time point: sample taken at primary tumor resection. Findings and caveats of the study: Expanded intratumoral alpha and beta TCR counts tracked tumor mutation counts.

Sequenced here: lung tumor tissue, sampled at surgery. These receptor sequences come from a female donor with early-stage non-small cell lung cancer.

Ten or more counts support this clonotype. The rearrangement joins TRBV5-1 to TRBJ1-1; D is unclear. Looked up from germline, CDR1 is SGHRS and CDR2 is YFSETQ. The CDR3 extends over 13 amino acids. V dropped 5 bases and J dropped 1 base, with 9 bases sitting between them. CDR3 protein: CASRTSQNTEAFF. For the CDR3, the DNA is TGCGCCAGCAGAACAAGCCAGAACACTGAAGCTTTCTTT.

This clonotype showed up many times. The CDR3 loop reads CASSVQAYYGYTF. CDR3 DNA sequence: TGTGCCAGCAGCGTACAGGCCTACTATGGCTACACCTTC. The V call is TRBV7-8, the J call TRBJ1-2, with D possibly being TRBD1 (5 bases). Between the trimmed V and J ends, which lost 5 bases and 3 bases, there was a span of 10 bases. Germline CDR1 reads SGHVS; CDR2 reads FQNEAQ. The CDR3 runs 13 residues.

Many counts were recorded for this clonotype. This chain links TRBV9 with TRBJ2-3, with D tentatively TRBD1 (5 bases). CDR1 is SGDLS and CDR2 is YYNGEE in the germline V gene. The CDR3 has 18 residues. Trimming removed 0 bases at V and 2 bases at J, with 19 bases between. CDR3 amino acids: CASSVVGASSLVTDTQYF. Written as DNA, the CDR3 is TGTGCCAGCAGCGTAGTAGGGGCTAGTTCTTTGGTCACAGATACGCAGTATTTT.

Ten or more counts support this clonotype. CDR3 bases: TGTGCCAGCGGACAGAACATTAACTATGGCTACACCTTC. Protein sequence: CASGQNINYGYTF. This chain connects TRBV19 to TRBJ1-2; D may be TRBD1 (6 bases). This CDR3 has 13 residues. Looked up from germline, CDR1 is LNHDA and CDR2 is SQIVND (reference sequence). V lost 9 bases and J 1 base, leaving 12 bases between the germline ends.

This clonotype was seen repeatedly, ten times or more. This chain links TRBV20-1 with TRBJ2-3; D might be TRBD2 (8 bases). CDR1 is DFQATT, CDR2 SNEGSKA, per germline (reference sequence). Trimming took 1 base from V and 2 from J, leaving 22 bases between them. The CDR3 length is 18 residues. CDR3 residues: CSARGNTGVAGPTDTQYF. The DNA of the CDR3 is TGCAGTGCTAGAGGGAACACAGGGGTAGCGGGGCCCACAGATACGCAGTATTTT.

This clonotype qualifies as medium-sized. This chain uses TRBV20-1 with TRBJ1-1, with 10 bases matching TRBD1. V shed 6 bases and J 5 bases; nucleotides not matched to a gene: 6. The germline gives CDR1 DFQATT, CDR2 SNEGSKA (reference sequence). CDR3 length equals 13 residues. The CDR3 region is CSAVTGGRTEAFF. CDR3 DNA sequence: TGCAGTGCGGTGACAGGGGGCCGTACTGAAGCTTTCTTT.

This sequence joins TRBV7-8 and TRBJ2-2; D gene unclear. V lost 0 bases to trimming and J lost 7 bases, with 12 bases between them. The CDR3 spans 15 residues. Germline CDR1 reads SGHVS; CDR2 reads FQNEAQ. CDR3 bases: TGTGCCAGCAGCTTAGCGCCTGTCAGTCGCGGGGAGCTGTTTTTT. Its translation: CASSLAPVSRGELFF.

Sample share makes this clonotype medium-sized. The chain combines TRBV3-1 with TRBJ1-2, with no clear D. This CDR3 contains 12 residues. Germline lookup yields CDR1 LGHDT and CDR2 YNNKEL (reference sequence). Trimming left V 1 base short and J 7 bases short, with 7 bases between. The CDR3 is CASSQGEFGYTF. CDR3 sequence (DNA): TGTGCCAGCAGCCAAGGAGAGTTTGGCTACACCTTC.

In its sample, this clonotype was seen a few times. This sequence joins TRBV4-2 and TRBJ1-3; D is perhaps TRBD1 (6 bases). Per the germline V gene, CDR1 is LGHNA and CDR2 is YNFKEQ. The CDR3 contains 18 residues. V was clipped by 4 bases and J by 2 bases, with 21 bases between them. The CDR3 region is CASSRGQRPSTTGNTIYF. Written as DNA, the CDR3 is TGTGCCAGCAGCCGAGGACAGCGACCCTCAACCACTGGAAACACCATATATTTT.

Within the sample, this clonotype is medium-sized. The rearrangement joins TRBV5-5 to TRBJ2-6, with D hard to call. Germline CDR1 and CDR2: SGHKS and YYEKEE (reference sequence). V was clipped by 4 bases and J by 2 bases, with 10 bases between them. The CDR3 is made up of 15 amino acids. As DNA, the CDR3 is TGTGCCAGCAGCCCCACTAACGCTGGGGCCAACGTCCTGACTTTC. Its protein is CASSPTNAGANVLTF.

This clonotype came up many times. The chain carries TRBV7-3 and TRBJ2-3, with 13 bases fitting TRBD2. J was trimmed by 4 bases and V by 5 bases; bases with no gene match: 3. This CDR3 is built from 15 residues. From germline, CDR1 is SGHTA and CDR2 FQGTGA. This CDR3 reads CASSTSGGASDTQYF. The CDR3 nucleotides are TGTGCCAGCAGCACTAGCGGGGGGGCCTCAGATACGCAGTATTTT.

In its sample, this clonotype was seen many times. The CDR3, as DNA: TGTGCCAGCAGCCAAGTTTTAAGGCCCGCTGGAAACACCATATATTTT. It yields the protein CASSQVLRPAGNTIYF. V and J are TRBV3-1 and TRBJ1-3, with D hard to call. CDR1 LGHDT and CDR2 YNNKEL come from the germline V gene (reference sequence). V was shortened by 1 base and J by 2 bases, with 12 bases between the two germline ends. The CDR3 extends over 16 amino acids.

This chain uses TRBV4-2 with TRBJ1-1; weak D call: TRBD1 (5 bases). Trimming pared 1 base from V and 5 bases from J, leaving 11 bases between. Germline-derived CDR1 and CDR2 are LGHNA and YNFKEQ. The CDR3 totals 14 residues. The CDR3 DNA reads TGTGCCAGCAGCCAAGGGGTTGGGGGGACTGAAGCTTTCTTT. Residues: CASSQGVGGTEAFF.

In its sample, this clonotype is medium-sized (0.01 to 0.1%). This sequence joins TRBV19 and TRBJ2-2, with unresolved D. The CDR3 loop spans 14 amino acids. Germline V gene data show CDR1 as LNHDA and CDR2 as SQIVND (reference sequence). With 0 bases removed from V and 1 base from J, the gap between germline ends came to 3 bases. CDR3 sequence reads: CASSIDRNTGELFF. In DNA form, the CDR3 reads TGTGCCAGTAGTATAGACCGGAACACCGGGGAGCTGTTTTTT.

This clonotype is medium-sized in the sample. The CDR3 coding sequence is TGTGCCAGCAGTTTACGGGGGCAGAACACTGAAGCTTTCTTT. It translates to CASSLRGQNTEAFF. The chain carries TRBV27 and TRBJ1-1; possible D gene TRBD1, 6 bases. The germline V gene has CDR1 MNHEY and CDR2 SMNVEV (reference sequence). Trimming removed 2 bases from V and 1 base from J, with 8 bases in between. CDR3 length equals 14 residues.